This T cell receptor beta chain was documented in a study of blood T cells in healthy people across ages. Notes on the study in general: One million T cells yielded diversity estimates that were considered underestimates. Donor CMV status was unknown, possibly confounding expanded clonotype changes.

It was with a sample-barcoded 5' primer and a J-beta primer mix that a second PCR of roughly 7 to 11 cycles was run. Via MiXCR, TCRdb re-called the 5' RACE reads, giving one row per CDR3 protein. This table holds around 820,000 distinct CDR3 sequences, roughly 25% found once. The sample holds many counts of this clonotype. Its target is not known. These sequences were also reported in another study, on T cells of mothers and their children. That paper states: Related pairs of mothers and children showed slightly higher, non-significant overlap versus unrelated pairs.

The TCR comes from a boy aged 5-17 years in good health. The material sequenced was blood.

The CDR3 is CSVEDRAETQYF. Here the CDR3 DNA reads TGCAGCGTTGAGGACAGGGCCGAGACCCAGTACTTC. The gene calls are TRBV29-1 and TRBJ2-5, with TRBD1 matching 8 bases. After removal of 3 bases from V and 5 bases from J, the junction contained 2 bases not matched to a gene. Germline-derived CDR1 and CDR2 are SQVTM and ANQGSEA. The CDR3 length is 12 residues.